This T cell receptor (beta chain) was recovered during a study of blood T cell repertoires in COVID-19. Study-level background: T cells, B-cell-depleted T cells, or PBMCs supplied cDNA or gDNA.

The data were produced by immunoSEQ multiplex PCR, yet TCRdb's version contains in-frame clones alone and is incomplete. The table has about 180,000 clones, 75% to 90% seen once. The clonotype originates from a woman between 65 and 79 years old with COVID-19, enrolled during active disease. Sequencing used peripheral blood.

The CDR3: CASRGPSGMVQETQYF. The DNA of the CDR3 is TGTGCCAGCAGGGGTCCTAGCGGGATGGTACAAGAGACCCAGTACTTC. V and J are TRBV2 and TRBJ2-5; 9 bases match TRBD2. The CDR3 loop spans 16 amino acids. J was trimmed by 2 bases and V by 6 bases; bases with no gene match: 10. The germline V gene encodes CDR1 SNHLY and CDR2 FYNNEI.